The 14 T cell receptor beta chains presented below share a single source sample, sequenced in a study of tumor and adjacent non-tumor tissue in lung cancer. Three rounds of nested PCR, following a modified ARM-PCR protocol, produced the TCRbeta library. TCRdb re-called the multiplex PCR reads through MiXCR, storing one row per CDR3 protein. The repertoire holds 70,000 to 90,000 distinct CDR3 sequences, with 80% to 85% as singletons. The template was RNA from unsorted bulk tissue. The sequenced sample consisted of lung tumor tissue. All receptors come from a woman aged 50 to 65 with non-small cell lung cancer.

The V gene is TRBV20-1, the J gene TRBJ1-6; D uncertain. The CDR3 extends over 13 amino acids. CDR1 and CDR2 (germline): DFQATT, SNEGSKA (reference sequence). V shed 4 bases and J shed 8 bases, with 12 bases lying between them. In DNA form, the CDR3 reads TGCAGTGCTAAACGGCTAGATGATTCACCCCTCCACTTT. Protein sequence: CSAKRLDDSPLHF.

About this clonotype itself: A read error may account for a junction end that differs from germline. The rearrangement uses TRBV20-1 and TRBJ2-5, with TRBD1 matching over 7 bases. The CDR3 length is 18 residues. Germline CDR1 is DFQATT and CDR2 is SNEGSKA (reference sequence). The CDR3 region has the DNA TGCGGTGCTAGAGACGGTTTTACCGGACAGGACTTCGGGGAGACCCAGTACTTC. Protein product: CGARDGFTGQDFGETQYF.

Turning to this clonotype: Compared with germline, one end of the junction differs, possibly owing to a read error. The V call is TRBV29-1, the J call TRBJ1-5; D ambiguous. This CDR3 is built from 13 residues. In germline, CDR1 is SQVTM, CDR2 ANQGSEA. CDR3 bases: TGCAGTGTTGCATCTGGGCTCCATCAGCCCCAGCATTTT. Protein product: CSVASGLHQPQHF.

The gene calls are TRBV29-1 and TRBJ2-6; D call uncertain. In germline, CDR1 is SQVTM, CDR2 ANQGSEA. The CDR3 runs 13 residues. Trimming cost V 3 bases and J 5 bases, with 8 bases left between them. The CDR3 nucleotides are TGCAGCGTTGATAGTTCTAGGGCCAACGTCCTGACTTTC. As protein: CSVDSSRANVLTF.

J is TRBJ2-1 and V is TRBV20-1; TRBD2 aligns across 8 bases. The CDR3 loop spans 15 amino acids. Germline CDR1 DFQATT, CDR2 SNEGSKA (reference sequence). With V trimmed by 6 bases and J by 8 bases, 15 bases remained unmatched. CDR3 amino acids: CSAPGTSALKDEQFF. The CDR3 nucleotides read TGCAGTGCGCCTGGGACTAGTGCACTCAAGGATGAGCAGTTCTTC.

Comments on this clonotype: Being one base from a much bigger clone, this may be a read error. The chain links TRBV29-1 to TRBJ2-1, with 12 bases lining up with TRBD2. V trimming: 8 bases; J trimming: 5 bases; junction bases outside the gene matches: 7. Germline V gives CDR1 SQVTM, CDR2 ANQGSEA. This CDR3 has 14 amino acids. CDR3: CSIRTSGVNNEQFF. The CDR3 DNA reads as TGCAGCATACGGACTAGCGGGGTAAACAATGAGCAGTTCTTC.

Concerning this clonotype: Germline and junction disagree at one end, which may indicate a read error. This chain joins TRBV24-1 and TRBJ2-1; D is unresolved. The CDR3 length is 16 residues. In germline, CDR1 is KGHDR, CDR2 SFDVKD. CDR3 nucleotides: TGTGCCACCAGTAAGGTCAGCAGCAGGTCCTACAATGAGCAGTTTTTC. This encodes CATSKVSSRSYNEQFF.

Points on this clonotype: A much bigger clone sits one base away, suggesting this may be a read error. This chain joins TRBV28 and TRBJ1-1; D perhaps matches TRBD1 (5 bases). The CDR3 length is 12 residues. Germline-derived CDR1 and CDR2 are MDHEN and SYDVKM. V lost 7 bases and J 7 bases, leaving 13 bases between the germline ends. CDR3: CASTTGAGEAFF. DNA of the CDR3: TGTGCCAGCACAACCGGGGCGGGTGAAGCTTTCTTT. Together with reference TRBV28 and TRBJ1-1, the CDR3 gives the full variable domain: DVKVTQSSRYLVKRTGEKVFLECVQDMDHENMFWYRQDPGLGLRLIYFSYDVKMKEKGDIPEGYSVSREKKERFSLILESASTNQTSMYLCASTTGAGEAFFGQGTRLTVV.

By share of the sample, this clonotype is medium-sized. The V gene is TRBV20-1, the J gene TRBJ2-4; tentatively, D is TRBD2 (5 bases). The germline V gene encodes CDR1 DFQATT and CDR2 SNEGSKA (reference sequence). The V and J ends lost 6 bases and 6 bases respectively, with 15 bases between them. The CDR3 length is 13 residues. The DNA of the CDR3 is TGCAGTGCGACTAAAACGTCCACAAACATTCAGTACTTC. Translating gives CSATKTSTNIQYF.

A note on this clonotype: The final CDR3 position lacks the conserved phenylalanine or tryptophan, pointing to a likely read error. The limits of the CDR3 on the DNA are not certain, so only TCRdb's listed CDR3 is given. V gene TRBV11-2 combines with J gene TRBJ1-1. Germline CDR1 reads SGHAT; CDR2 reads FQNNGV. The CDR3 is 12 residues long, counting both termini. CDR3 sequence: CASSRRPNEAIL.

The chain uses TRBV20-1 and TRBJ2-7; D gene uncertain. Germline CDR1 and CDR2: DFQATT and SNEGSKA (reference sequence). The CDR3 extends over 15 amino acids. Trimming stripped 0 bases from V and 4 bases from J, with 16 bases between. DNA for the CDR3: TGCAGTGCTAGAGATTTTCGGCAGGCACATTACGAGCAGTACTTC. Translated: CSARDFRQAHYEQYF.

Many counts were recorded for this clonotype. This chain joins TRBV5-1 and TRBJ2-1, with 7 nucleotides matching TRBD2. With V trimmed by 6 bases and J by 5 bases, 8 bases remained unmatched. Germline V gene data show CDR1 as SGHRS and CDR2 as YFSETQ. CDR3 length equals 14 residues. In nucleotides, the CDR3 is TGCGCCAGCAAGGGGACTAATCAAAACAATGAGCAGTTCTTC. Protein product: CASKGTNQNNEQFF.

Worth noting for this clonotype: At one boundary the junction diverges from the germline segment, which might be a read error. CDR3 loop: CASNRGYEQFF. CDR3 DNA: TGTGCAAGCAATCGGGGCTATGAGCAGTTCTTC. J is TRBJ2-1 and V is TRBV28, with D perhaps matching TRBD1 or TRBD2 (5 bases each). The CDR3 has 11 amino acids. The germline V gene encodes CDR1 MDHEN and CDR2 SYDVKM.

Turning to this clonotype: At one of its ends the junction is not consistent with the germline gene, which may arise from a read error. The rearrangement joins TRBV20-1 to TRBJ2-3; D is perhaps TRBD2 (6 bases). The CDR3 spans 12 residues. CDR1 is DFQATT and CDR2 is SNEGSKA in the germline V gene (reference sequence). The CDR3 DNA reads TGCAGTACCCGGGAGACTAGTGTTACGCAATATTTT. Its translation is CSTRETSVTQYF.